This T cell receptor (beta chain) appears in the sequencing data of a study of CD8 T cells in ankylosing spondylitis. Study results and caveats: Matched synovial fluid from ankylosing spondylitis patients was reported to be enriched for disease-linked clones. CD8+ by phenotype, disease-linked clones were relatively rare in peripheral blood. For ankylosing spondylitis blood, a TCR beta motif of roughly 8 highly homologous variants appeared characteristic. Reports of some motif variants in reactive arthritis synovial fluid and blood predate this one.

Each CDR3 protein is one row after TCRdb ran MiXCR on the 5' RACE reads. This table has about 280,000 distinct CDR3 sequences, about 19% appearing once. About this clonotype itself: Its antigen is unknown.

The germline gives CDR1 SNHLY, CDR2 FYNNEI. The V gene lost 6 bases and the J gene lost 6 bases, with 11 bases spanning the gap. The CDR3 spans 13 residues. J is TRBJ2-2 and V is TRBV2; D assignment may be TRBD1 or TRBD2 (5 bases each). The clonotype comes from a male donor with ankylosing spondylitis or in good health (not recorded which). The sequencing sample was made of blood, either unsorted or a sorted T cell fraction (not recorded which). For the CDR3, the DNA is TGTGCCAGCAGAAGGGACGTATCCGGGGAGCTGTTTTTT. It specifies CASRRDVSGELFF.